The present entry profiles one T cell receptor beta chain with its context. The source of the sample is a study of blood T cell repertoires in COVID-19. As for the study in general: The United States, Italy and Spain provided the acute and convalescent COVID-19 samples. PBMCs, B-cell-depleted T cells, or T cells provided the cDNA or gDNA that made up the material.

Per the study methods: Cell counts per sample came from amplifying reference gene primers. Sequenced by immunoSEQ multiplex PCR; TCRdb stores in-frame clones only, minus some. V and J calls and clone size are those listed in that table; D and trimming were worked out from the DNA. This sample carries roughly 100,000 clones, 60% to 85% of them seen once, and the ten largest clones take around 6.2%. The CDR3 covers 17 residues. V was pared by 1 base and J by 0 bases, with 2 bases of the junction left unmatched. Germline assignment: CDR1 SGHTA and CDR2 FQGNSA. In Seattle, patients joined the study during active infection and were tracked longitudinally.

The chain carries TRBV7-2 and TRBJ2-4, with 11 bases aligning to TRBD2. The sample taken for sequencing was peripheral blood. This clonotype was sampled from a man older than 75 with COVID-19, enrolled during active disease. CDR3 in DNA: TGTGCCAGCAGCTTAGGACTAGCGGGACAAGCCAAAAACATTCAGTACTTC. Its protein product is CASSLGLAGQAKNIQYF.